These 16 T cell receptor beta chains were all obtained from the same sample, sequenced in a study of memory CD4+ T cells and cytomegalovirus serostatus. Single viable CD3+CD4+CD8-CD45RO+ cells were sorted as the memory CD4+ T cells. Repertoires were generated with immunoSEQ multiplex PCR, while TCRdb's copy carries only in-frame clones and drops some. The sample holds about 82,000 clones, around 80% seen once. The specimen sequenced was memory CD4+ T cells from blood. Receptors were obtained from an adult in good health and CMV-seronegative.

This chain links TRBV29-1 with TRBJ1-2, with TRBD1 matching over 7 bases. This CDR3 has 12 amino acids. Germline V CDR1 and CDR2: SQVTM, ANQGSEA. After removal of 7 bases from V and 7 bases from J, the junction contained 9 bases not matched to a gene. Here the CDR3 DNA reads TGCAGCGCCGAGAAGGGGGCTGGTGGCTACACCTTC. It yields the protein CSAEKGAGGYTF.

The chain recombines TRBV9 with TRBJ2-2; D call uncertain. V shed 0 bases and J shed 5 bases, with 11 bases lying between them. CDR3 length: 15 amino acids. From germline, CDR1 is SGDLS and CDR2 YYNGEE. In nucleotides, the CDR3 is TGTGCCAGCAGCGTAGAGTTAGCTAGGACCGGGGAGCTGTTTTTT. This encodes CASSVELARTGELFF.

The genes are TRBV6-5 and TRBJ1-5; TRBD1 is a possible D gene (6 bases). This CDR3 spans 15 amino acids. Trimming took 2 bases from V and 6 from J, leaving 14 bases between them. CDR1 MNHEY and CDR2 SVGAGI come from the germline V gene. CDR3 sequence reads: CASSYNREGSQPQHF. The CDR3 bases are TGTGCCAGCAGTTACAACAGGGAGGGGAGTCAGCCCCAGCATTTT.

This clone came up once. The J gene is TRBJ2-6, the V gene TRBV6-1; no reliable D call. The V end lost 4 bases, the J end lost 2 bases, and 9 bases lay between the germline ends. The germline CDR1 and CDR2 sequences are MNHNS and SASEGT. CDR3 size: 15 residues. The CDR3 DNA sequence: TGTGCCAGCAGTGGAAATAGGGCTGGGGCCAACGTCCTGACTTTC. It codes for CASSGNRAGANVLTF.

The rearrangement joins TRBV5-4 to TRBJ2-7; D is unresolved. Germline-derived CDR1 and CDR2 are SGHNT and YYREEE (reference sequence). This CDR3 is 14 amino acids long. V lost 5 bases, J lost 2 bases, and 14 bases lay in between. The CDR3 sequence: CASRTEVGAYEQYF. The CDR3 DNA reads TGTGCCAGCAGGACTGAAGTAGGAGCCTACGAGCAGTACTTC.

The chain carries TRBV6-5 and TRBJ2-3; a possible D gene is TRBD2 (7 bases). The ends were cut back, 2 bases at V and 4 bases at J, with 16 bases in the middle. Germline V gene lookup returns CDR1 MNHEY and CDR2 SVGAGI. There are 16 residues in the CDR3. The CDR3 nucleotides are TGTGCCAGCAGTTACGTGGGGGGGGCCAACCCAGATACGCAGTATTTT. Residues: CASSYVGGANPDTQYF.

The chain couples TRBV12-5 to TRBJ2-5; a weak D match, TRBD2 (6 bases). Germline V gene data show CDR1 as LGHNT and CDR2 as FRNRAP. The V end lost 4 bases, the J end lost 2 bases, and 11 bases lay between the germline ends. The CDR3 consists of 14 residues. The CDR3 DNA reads TGTGCTAGTGGTTCGGGACTGACTCAAGAGACCCAGTACTTC. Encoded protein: CASGSGLTQETQYF.

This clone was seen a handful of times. CDR3 sequence: CASSLVGTYQPQHF. For the CDR3, the DNA is TGTGCCAGCAGCTTGGTGGGCACTTATCAGCCCCAGCATTTT. The V and J genes are TRBV7-9 and TRBJ1-5; no reliable D call. Trimming left V 3 bases short and J 5 bases short, with 11 bases between. The germline CDR1 and CDR2 sequences are SEHNR and FQNEAQ (reference sequence). The CDR3 contains 14 residues. Combining the CDR3 with reference TRBV7-9 and TRBJ1-5 gives the whole variable domain DTGVSQNPRHKITKRGQNVTFRCDPISEHNRLYWYRQTLGQGPEFLTYFQNEAQLEKSRLLSDRFSAERPKGSFSTLEIQRTEQGDSAMYLCASSLVGTYQPQHFGDGTRLSIL.

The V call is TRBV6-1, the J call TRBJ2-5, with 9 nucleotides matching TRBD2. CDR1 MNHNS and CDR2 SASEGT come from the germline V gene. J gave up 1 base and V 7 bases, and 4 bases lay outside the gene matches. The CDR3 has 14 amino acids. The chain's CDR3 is CASTVAGAQETQYF. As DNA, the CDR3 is TGTGCCAGCACCGTAGCGGGGGCCCAAGAGACCCAGTACTTC.

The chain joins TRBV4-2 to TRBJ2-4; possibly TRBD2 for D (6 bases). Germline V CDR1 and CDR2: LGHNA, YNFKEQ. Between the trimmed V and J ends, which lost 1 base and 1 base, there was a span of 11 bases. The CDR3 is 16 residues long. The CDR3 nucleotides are TGTGCCAGCAGCCAAGTTGGCGGGAACGCCAAAAACATTCAGTACTTC. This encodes CASSQVGGNAKNIQYF.

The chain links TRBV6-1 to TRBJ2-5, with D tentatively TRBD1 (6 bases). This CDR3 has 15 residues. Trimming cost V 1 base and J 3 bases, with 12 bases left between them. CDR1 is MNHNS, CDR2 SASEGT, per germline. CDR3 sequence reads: CASSEGGTPEETQYF. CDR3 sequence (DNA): TGTGCCAGCAGTGAAGGTGGGACACCCGAAGAGACCCAGTACTTC.

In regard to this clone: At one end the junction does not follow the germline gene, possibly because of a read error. The CDR3: CASSLTRDRAGEQYF. Here the CDR3 DNA reads TGTGCTAGCAGCTTAACTCGGGACAGGGCGGGTGAGCAGTACTTC. The V gene is TRBV7-7, the J gene TRBJ2-7; 9 positions agree with TRBD1. Germline V gene sequence: CDR1 SSHAT, CDR2 FNYEAQ (reference sequence). CDR3 length: 15 residues.

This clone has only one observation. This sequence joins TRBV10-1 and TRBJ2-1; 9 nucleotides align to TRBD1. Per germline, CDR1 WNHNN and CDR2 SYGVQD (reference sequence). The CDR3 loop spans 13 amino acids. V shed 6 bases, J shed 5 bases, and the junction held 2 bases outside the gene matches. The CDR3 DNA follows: TGCGCCAGCAGACAGGGGGCGGACAATGAGCAGTTCTTC. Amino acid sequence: CASRQGADNEQFF.

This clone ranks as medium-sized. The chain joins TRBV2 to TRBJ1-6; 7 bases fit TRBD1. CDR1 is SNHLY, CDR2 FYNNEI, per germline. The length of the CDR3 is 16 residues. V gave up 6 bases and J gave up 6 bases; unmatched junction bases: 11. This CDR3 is CASRRDSLITNSPLHF. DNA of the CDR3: TGTGCCAGCAGACGGGACAGCCTCATTACTAATTCACCCCTCCACTTT.

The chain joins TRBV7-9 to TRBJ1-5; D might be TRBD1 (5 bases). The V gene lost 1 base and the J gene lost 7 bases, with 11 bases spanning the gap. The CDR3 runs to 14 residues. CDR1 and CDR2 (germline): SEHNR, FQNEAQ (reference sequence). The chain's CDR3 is CASSLGEKGQPQHF. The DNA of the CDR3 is TGTGCCAGCAGCTTAGGGGAAAAGGGGCAGCCCCAGCATTTT. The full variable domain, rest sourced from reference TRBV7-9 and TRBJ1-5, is DTGVSQNPRHKITKRGQNVTFRCDPISEHNRLYWYRQTLGQGPEFLTYFQNEAQLEKSRLLSDRFSAERPKGSFSTLEIQRTEQGDSAMYLCASSLGEKGQPQHFGDGTRLSIL.

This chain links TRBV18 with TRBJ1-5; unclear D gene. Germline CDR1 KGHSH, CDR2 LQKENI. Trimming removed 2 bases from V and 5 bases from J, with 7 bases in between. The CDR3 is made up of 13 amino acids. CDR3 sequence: CASSPGRDQPQHF. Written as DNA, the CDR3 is TGTGCCAGCTCACCAGGAAGAGATCAGCCCCAGCATTTT.